This T cell receptor beta chain is from a study of prognosis after radiotherapy for stage I lung cancer. Study-wide context: Oligometastatic NSCLC after surgical resection of the primary tumor was present in a handful of patients, while newly diagnosed primary stage I lung tumors were present in over 13. Metastases at distant sites emerged in a handful of patients after radiotherapy, at a median of around 7 months, whereas around 15 showed no significant progression.

The TCR beta CDR3 region was amplified from genomic DNA, with two rounds of multiplex PCR being used for the amplification. Primers (each specific to one TRBV or TRBJ gene) were used in first-round PCR. Each CDR3 protein gets one entry after TCRdb re-called the multiplex PCR reads with MiXCR. The sample carries about 59,000 distinct CDR3 sequences, 26% recorded once. The CDR3 is 14 amino acids. CDR1 MNHNS and CDR2 SASEGT come from the germline V gene. Findings of the study overall: In patients with versus without metastases, TRBV and TRBJ gene usage reportedly differed.

For this clonotype: What it recognizes is unknown. Compared with germline, one end of the junction differs, possibly owing to a read error.

The chain has TRBV6-1 and TRBJ1-2; unclear D gene. The receptor was isolated from a donor older than 45 with non-small cell lung cancer. The sample was PBMCs, taken before or after stereotactic body radiation therapy (not recorded which). CDR3 residues: CASSEGLNLEGYSF. The CDR3 coding sequence is TGTGCCAGCAGTGAAGGCCTAAATTTGGAGGGCTACAGCTTC.